These 4 T cell receptor beta chains share one sample of origin, sequenced in a study of response to subunit inactivated influenza vaccine. TCRdb fed the RT-PCR reads into MiXCR, producing one record per CDR3 protein. The data contain about 700,000 distinct CDR3 sequences, approximately 15% of them singletons. This specimen was PBMCs from blood, taken around 15 days before vaccination. The source is a middle-aged man who received an inactivated influenza vaccine.

This chain connects TRBV5-1 to TRBJ1-1, with D possibly being TRBD1 (5 bases). Trimming left V 5 bases short and J 2 bases short, with 16 bases between. This CDR3 has 15 residues. The germline gives CDR1 SGHRS, CDR2 YFSETQ. This chain's CDR3 is CASRRDGLSNTEAFF. CDR3 DNA: TGCGCCAGCAGACGGGACGGATTATCTAACACTGAAGCTTTCTTT. The variable domain in full, completed from reference TRBV5-1 and TRBJ1-1, reads KAGVTQTPRYLIKTRGQQVTLSCSPISGHRSVSWYQQTPGQGLQFLFEYFSETQRNKGNFPGRFSGRQFSNSRSEMNVSTLELGDSALYLCASRRDGLSNTEAFFGQGTRLTVV.

The J gene is TRBJ2-5, the V gene TRBV18; TRBD1 matches 8 bases. The CDR3 spans 18 residues. Trimming cost V 3 bases and J 5 bases; bases outside gene matches: 17. Looked up from germline, CDR1 is KGHSH and CDR2 is LQKENI. The CDR3 protein is CASSPSTGQGAPRETQYF. For the CDR3, the DNA is TGTGCCAGCTCACCCTCAACTGGGCAGGGGGCCCCCCGGGAGACCCAGTACTTC. Full variable domain (rest looked up from reference TRBV18 and TRBJ2-5): NAGVMQNPRHLVRRRGQEARLRCSPMKGHSHVYWYRQLPEEGLKFMVYLQKENIIDESGMPKERFSAEFPKEGPSILRIQQVVRGDSAAYFCASSPSTGQGAPRETQYFGPGTRLLVL.

This clonotype was seen a handful of times. This rearrangement joins TRBV12-3 or TRBV12-4 to TRBJ1-6, with D uncertain. Trimming cost V 5 bases and J 0 bases, with 8 bases left between them. The CDR3 sequence is 15 residues long. The DNA of the CDR3 is TGTGCCAGCAGTCGAGCCAGCTCCTATAATTCACCCCTCCACTTT. As protein: CASSRASSYNSPLHF.

This clonotype has more than one count but fewer than ten. The chain uses TRBV15 and TRBJ2-7; 10 nucleotides align to TRBD2. V lost 4 bases, J lost 4 bases, and 7 bases stayed unmatched. The CDR3 is 15 amino acids. Germline CDR1 reads LNHNV; CDR2 reads YYDKDF (reference sequence). CDR3 bases: TGTGCCACCAGCATAGAAGCGGGAGGGCCATACGAGCAGTACTTC. Protein product: CATSIEAGGPYEQYF.